Following are 25 T cell receptor beta chains from one sample sequenced in a study of blood T cell repertoires in COVID-19. Clones were sequenced by immunoSEQ multiplex PCR, and TCRdb holds only the in-frame ones, with some missing. The sample lists a few hundred thousand clones, roughly 88% seen once, with under 2% in the top ten. Sequenced: peripheral blood. The origin of the receptors is a woman aged 50 to 65 with acute or convalescent COVID-19.

V and J are TRBV19 and TRBJ1-2, with 9 nucleotides matching TRBD1. The CDR3 is 14 residues long. Germline CDR1 is LNHDA and CDR2 is SQIVND (reference sequence). V trimming: 5 bases; J trimming: 5 bases; junction bases outside the gene matches: 6. The chain's CDR3 is CASSLQDRGYGYTF. Here the CDR3 DNA reads TGTGCCAGTAGTCTCCAGGACAGGGGTTATGGCTACACCTTC. Based on the CDR3 plus reference TRBV19 and TRBJ1-2, the full variable domain is DGGITQSPKYLFRKEGQNVTLSCEQNLNHDAMYWYRQDPGQGLRLIYYSQIVNDFQKGDIAEGYSVSREKKESFPLTVTSAQKNPTAFYLCASSLQDRGYGYTFGSGTRLTVV.

V is TRBV27 and J is TRBJ2-5; 16 bases match TRBD2. The CDR3 covers 19 residues. V shed 6 bases and J 4 bases; nucleotides not matched to a gene: 14. Germline V lookup: CDR1 MNHEY, CDR2 SMNVEV (reference sequence). This CDR3 reads CASRYSGTSGRALAETQYF. CDR3 sequence (DNA): TGTGCCAGCAGATACTCCGGGACTAGCGGGAGGGCCCTAGCAGAGACCCAGTACTTC.

The CDR3 sequence: CASSQILRTSGSIEQYF. CDR3 sequence (DNA): TGTGCCAGCAGCCAAATACTGAGGACTAGCGGGAGTATCGAGCAGTACTTC. The chain carries TRBV7-2 and TRBJ2-7; 13 bases line up with TRBD2. This CDR3 has 17 residues. The V and J ends lost 5 bases and 6 bases, in that order; junction bases with no gene match: 13. Germline V gives CDR1 SGHTA, CDR2 FQGNSA.

The rearrangement joins TRBV5-4 to TRBJ2-1; 10 nucleotides align to TRBD1. The germline V gene encodes CDR1 SGHNT and CDR2 YYREEE (reference sequence). The CDR3 loop spans 16 amino acids. V shed 1 base and J 5 bases; nucleotides not matched to a gene: 6. CDR3 sequence: CASSLNRDRGHNEQFF. As DNA, the CDR3 is TGTGCCAGCAGCTTGAACCGGGACAGGGGCCACAATGAGCAGTTCTTC.

The chain carries TRBV4-3 and TRBJ1-1; D remains ambiguous. Trimming removed 5 bases from V and 0 bases from J, with 10 bases in between. The CDR3 is 14 residues long. Germline V lookup: CDR1 LGHNA, CDR2 YSLEER. CDR3 amino acids: CASSKRGMNTEAFF. CDR3 bases: TGCGCCAGCAGCAAACGAGGGATGAACACTGAAGCTTTCTTT.

The rearrangement uses TRBV9 and TRBJ1-2, with D tentatively TRBD1 (5 bases). The CDR3 has 14 residues. The germline gives CDR1 SGDLS, CDR2 YYNGEE. Trimming removed 3 bases at V and 8 bases at J, with 17 bases between. CDR3 sequence reads: CASSGVGREGGYTF. The CDR3, as DNA: TGTGCCAGCAGCGGGGTGGGCAGGGAAGGAGGCTACACCTTC.

This clone has a handful of counts. The chain joins TRBV29-1 to TRBJ2-2; a possible D gene is TRBD1 (5 bases). Deletions cut 3 bases from V and 1 base from J, with 12 bases between. The germline gives CDR1 SQVTM, CDR2 ANQGSEA. This CDR3 is 15 amino acids long. The chain's CDR3 is CSVEVRRVNTGELFF. The CDR3, as DNA: TGCAGCGTTGAGGTCCGCAGGGTGAACACCGGGGAGCTGTTTTTT.

The chain uses TRBV7-2 and TRBJ2-6, with TRBD2 matching 13 bases. The J segment lost 3 bases and the V segment lost 5 bases, leaving 4 bases of the junction unmatched. Germline lookup yields CDR1 SGHTA and CDR2 FQGNSA. There are 17 residues in the CDR3. The CDR3 nucleotides read TGTGCCAGCAGCCCCAGACTAGCGGGAGGTGGGGCCAACGTCCTGACTTTC. Its protein product is CASSPRLAGGGANVLTF.

The DNA of the CDR3 is TGCAGCGTGAACAGGGGGCGCGGCTACACCTTC. It is translated as CSVNRGRGYTF. V is TRBV29-1 and J is TRBJ1-2, with 9 bases fitting TRBD1. The V segment lost 6 bases and the J segment 8 bases; nucleotides outside the gene matches: 4. Germline loops: CDR1 SQVTM, CDR2 ANQGSEA. The CDR3 is made up of 11 amino acids.

The J gene is TRBJ1-5, the V gene TRBV4-1; 9 bases match TRBD1. The CDR3 spans 17 residues. Per the germline V gene, CDR1 is MGHRA and CDR2 is YSYEKL. J gave up 4 bases and V 1 base, and 8 bases lay outside the gene matches. The CDR3 nucleotides read TGCGCCAGCAGCCAAGTTCGATCCGGGACAGGGAATCAGCCCCAGCATTTT. Translation gives CASSQVRSGTGNQPQHF.

This clone was seen a handful of times. This chain joins TRBV7-3 and TRBJ1-2, with D possibly matching TRBD1 (5 bases). The CDR3 consists of 15 residues. Trimming took 5 bases from V and 7 from J, leaving 20 bases between them. CDR1 and CDR2 from the germline V gene are SGHTA and FQGTGA. CDR3 sequence: CASSQGPMGLTGYTF. For the CDR3, the DNA is TGTGCCAGCAGCCAAGGACCTATGGGGCTGACTGGCTACACCTTC.

The chain combines TRBV4-1 with TRBJ2-7; TRBD2 is a possible D gene (5 bases). This CDR3 contains 15 residues. Per the germline V gene, CDR1 is MGHRA and CDR2 is YSYEKL. The V end was cut by 0 bases, the J end by 0 bases, with 9 bases between. The chain's CDR3 is CASSQEIANSYEQYF. The CDR3 coding sequence is TGCGCCAGCAGCCAAGAGATAGCGAACTCCTACGAGCAGTACTTC.

This sequence joins TRBV15 and TRBJ1-2, with TRBD1 matching over 8 bases. This CDR3 comprises 15 residues. V lost 0 bases to trimming and J lost 4 bases; unmatched junction nucleotides: 4. Germline V CDR1 and CDR2: LNHNV, YYDKDF (reference sequence). CDR3 sequence reads: CATSREGRGLYGYTF. In DNA, the CDR3 is TGTGCCACCAGCAGAGAAGGCAGGGGGCTCTATGGCTACACCTTC.

The chain carries TRBV9 and TRBJ2-1; 10 bases fit TRBD2. The CDR3 sequence is 17 residues long. Germline values: CDR1 SGDLS, CDR2 YYNGEE. Trimming took 3 bases from V and 2 from J; bases not matched to a gene: 8. The DNA for the CDR3 is TGTGCCAGCAGCGCCCACCCCACTAGCGGGACCTACAATGAGCAGTTCTTC. Amino acid sequence: CASSAHPTSGTYNEQFF.

The chain employs TRBV4-1 and TRBJ1-3; TRBD1 matches at 9 bases. V shed 4 bases, J shed 3 bases, and the junction held 7 bases outside the gene matches. CDR1 MGHRA and CDR2 YSYEKL come from the germline V gene. The CDR3 extends over 16 amino acids. The CDR3 region has the DNA TGCGCCAGCAGCCTAACGGGGACAGGGATTGGAAACACCATATATTTT. Translated, it gives CASSLTGTGIGNTIYF.

Turning to this clone: A junction end diverges from the germline sequence, so it may reflect a read error. Here the CDR3 reads CASSPLGTSIDTQYF. CDR3 DNA sequence: TGTGCCAGCAGTCCCCTGGGGACTAGCATAGATACGCAGTATTTT. This sequence joins TRBV7-3 and TRBJ2-3; TRBD2 aligns across 9 bases. The germline V gene has CDR1 SGHTA and CDR2 FQGTGA. CDR3 size: 15 residues.

The genes are TRBV19 and TRBJ2-7; D gene uncertain. This CDR3 region has 14 residues. V was pared by 2 bases and J by 0 bases, with 8 bases between. Germline lookup yields CDR1 LNHDA and CDR2 SQIVND (reference sequence). The CDR3 is CASSITFSSYEQYF. The CDR3 coding sequence is TGTGCCAGTAGTATAACGTTTAGCTCCTACGAGCAGTACTTC.

This chain links TRBV28 with TRBJ2-4, with D possibly TRBD2 on 5 matching bases. Germline V CDR1 and CDR2: MDHEN, SYDVKM. This CDR3 spans 19 amino acids. Trimming pared 6 bases from V and 1 base from J, leaving 25 bases between. The CDR3 region is CASSRPLGSGRGAKNIQYF. Here the CDR3 DNA reads TGTGCCAGCAGCCGACCCCTCGGGTCGGGCCGAGGGGCCAAAAACATTCAGTACTTC.

The V call is TRBV10-3, the J call TRBJ2-7; weak D call: TRBD2 (5 bases). The CDR3 covers 14 residues. CDR1 and CDR2 from the germline V gene are ENHRY and SYGVKD. Trimming pared 2 bases from V and 2 bases from J, leaving 10 bases between. CDR3 residues: CAISERDTTYEQYF. The CDR3 DNA sequence: TGTGCCATCAGTGAGCGGGATACTACCTACGAGCAGTACTTC.

This rearrangement joins TRBV29-1 to TRBJ2-5, with D possibly matching TRBD2 (6 bases). The length of the CDR3 is 14 residues. Germline CDR1 and CDR2: SQVTM and ANQGSEA. V was pared by 6 bases and J by 2 bases, with 16 bases between. The CDR3 protein is CSVGGWGTQETQYF. The CDR3 DNA follows: TGCAGCGTGGGGGGATGGGGAACGCAAGAGACCCAGTACTTC.

The rearrangement links TRBV19 to TRBJ2-3; TRBD1 matches at 11 bases. V lost 3 bases to trimming and J lost 4 bases; unmatched junction nucleotides: 3. The CDR3 is 15 residues long. Germline CDR1 and CDR2: LNHDA and SQIVND (reference sequence). The CDR3 here is CASSIGDRGSDTQYF. In nucleotides, the CDR3 is TGTGCCAGTAGTATTGGGGACAGGGGGTCAGATACGCAGTATTTT.

As DNA, the CDR3 is TGTGCCAGCAGCCAAGATGTGGGCGGGAGGGGTCAAGAGACCCAGTACTTC. Translated, it gives CASSQDVGGRGQETQYF. This chain joins TRBV4-2 and TRBJ2-5; 9 bases line up with TRBD2. Germline V lookup: CDR1 LGHNA, CDR2 YNFKEQ. This CDR3 has 17 amino acids. After removal of 0 bases from V and 2 bases from J, the junction contained 7 bases not matched to a gene.

The rearrangement uses TRBV6-2 or TRBV6-3 and TRBJ1-6; D is ambiguous. The CDR3 totals 17 residues. Germline assignment: CDR1 MNHEY and CDR2 SVGEGT. V lost 2 bases and J lost 0, with 11 bases in between. The CDR3: CASSYGAGSSYNSPLHF. In DNA form, the CDR3 reads TGTGCCAGCAGTTACGGCGCGGGGAGCTCCTATAATTCACCCCTCCACTTT.

The V call is TRBV18, the J call TRBJ2-7, with 8 bases that match TRBD2. The CDR3 totals 16 residues. J gave up 7 bases and V 3 bases, and 14 bases lay outside the gene matches. Germline V lookup: CDR1 KGHSH, CDR2 LQKENI. CDR3 amino acids: CASSPTSGLGVWEQYF. DNA of the CDR3: TGTGCCAGCTCACCCACATCGGGACTAGGAGTTTGGGAGCAGTACTTC.

The CDR3 DNA reads as TGCGCCAGCAGCCAAGGCCAGGGGAATTCACCCCTCCACTTT. Its protein product is CASSQGQGNSPLHF. The genes are TRBV4-1 and TRBJ1-6; D possibly corresponds to TRBD1 (6 bases). The CDR3 has 14 amino acids. Looked up from germline, CDR1 is MGHRA and CDR2 is YSYEKL. Trimming removed 1 base from V and 7 bases from J, with 8 bases in between.